The rows below give T cell receptor beta chains drawn from one sample of a study of blood T cell repertoires in COVID-19. TCRdb's copy holds only in-frame clones and misses some; the assay was immunoSEQ multiplex PCR. The sample includes roughly 76,000 clones, around 87% seen only once; the top ten take under 13%. Sequenced: peripheral blood. All receptors come from a woman aged 18-29 years with acute or convalescent COVID-19. CDR3s include the opening cysteine and the closing phenylalanine or tryptophan. The D gene is left open where the match is weak. Size is omitted from some rows. Given values are once, few, many or a class for expanded clones.

once,TRBV5-4,TRBJ2-2,-,TGTGCCAGCAGCTCCCCCCTGAACACCGGGGAGCTGTTTTTT,CASSSPLNTGELFF
-,TRBV5-4,TRBJ1-6,-,TGTGCCAGCAGCTTGACAGGGACAAAGTCACCCCTCCACTTT,CASSLTGTKSPLHF
-,TRBV28,TRBJ1-2,-,TGTGCCAGCAGTGCGGACACTTGGGGCTACACCTTC,CASSADTWGYTF
-,TRBV19,TRBJ1-1,-,TGTGCCAGTAGTATTGCGGGAAGCACTGAAGCTTTCTTT,CASSIAGSTEAFF
-,TRBV3-1/TRBV3-2,TRBJ1-1,TRBD1,TGTGCCAGCAGCCAGGAGGGGACAGGGGGCATGTCTTTCTTT,CASSQEGTGGMSFF
few,TRBV4-3,TRBJ1-4,TRBD1,TGCGCCAGCAGCCAAATGACCGGGACAGGGAATGAAAAACTGTTTTTT,CASSQMTGTGNEKLFF
-,TRBV11-2,TRBJ2-4,-,TGTGCCAGCAGCTTAGGTGGAGGGTTCTCCAAAAACATTCAGTACTTC,CASSLGGGFSKNIQYF
-,TRBV7-9,TRBJ1-2,TRBD1,TGTGCCAGCAGCCCTCGGGACAGGGAGGGCTACACCTTC,CASSPRDREGYTF
-,TRBV4-1,TRBJ2-2,TRBD2,TGCGCCAGCAGCCGAAGTCTAGCGGGAGGGCCCACCGGGGAGCTGTTTTTT,CASSRSLAGGPTGELFF
-,TRBV14,TRBJ2-1,-,TGTGCCAGCAGCCAATATGGGGGACTTTTCTACAATGAGCAGTTCTTC,CASSQYGGLFYNEQFF
once,TRBV5-1,TRBJ1-4,TRBD1,TGCGCCAGCAGCTTTGGACAGGGAGGGGTGAATGAAAAACTGTTTTTT,CASSFGQGGVNEKLFF
-,TRBV2,TRBJ2-1,TRBD1,TGTGCCAGCAGTGAAACCCCCTCCGGGACAGGAACTAATGAGCAGTTCTTC,CASSETPSGTGTNEQFF
-,TRBV7-9,TRBJ2-1,TRBD2,TGTGCCAGCAGCTTAACGACTAGCTTCTATGAGCAGTTCTTC,CASSLTTSFYEQFF
-,TRBV18,TRBJ1-1,-,TGTGCCAGCTCACCGGGGACATGGAACACTGAAGCTTTCTTT,CASSPGTWNTEAFF
-,TRBV7-6,TRBJ2-7,TRBD2,TGTGCCAGCAGCTTATTTAGCGGGAGTGGCGAGCAGTACTTC,CASSLFSGSGEQYF
once,TRBV1,TRBJ2-4,-,TGCACCAGCAGCCAAGCTCCCTCAAAGTGGGCGGCCAAAAACATTCAGTACTTC,CTSSQAPSKWAAKNIQYF
few,TRBV7-6,TRBJ1-6,TRBD1,TGTGCCAGCAGCTTAGCGCACAGGGGTGGTAATTCACCCCTCCACTTT,CASSLAHRGGNSPLHF
-,TRBV25-1,TRBJ2-1,TRBD1,TGTGCCAGCAGCGCGGGACAGGGAGGGAACAATGAGCAGTTCTTC,CASSAGQGGNNEQFF
-,TRBV6-5,TRBJ2-2,-,TGTGCCAGCAAAGTAGGGGTTTCGAACACCGGGGAGCTGTTTTTT,CASKVGVSNTGELFF
-,TRBV19,TRBJ2-1,TRBD2,TGTGCCAGTAGTATGCGAGCGGGGGGAACTTACAATGAGCAGTTCTTC,CASSMRAGGTYNEQFF
-,TRBV6-5,TRBJ2-5,TRBD2,TGTGCCAGCAGTTACGGGGTGGGAGGGCCAGAGACCCAGTACTTC,CASSYGVGGPETQYF
-,TRBV5-1,TRBJ1-6,-,TGCGCCAGCAGCGTCTCAGCAGGGGACAATTCACCCCTCCACTTT,CASSVSAGDNSPLHF
-,TRBV5-4,TRBJ2-3,-,TGTGCCAGCAGCTTGCGGGGGGCCCAAGATACGCAGTATTTT,CASSLRGAQDTQYF
-,TRBV11-2,TRBJ2-5,-,TGTGCCAGCAGCTCGACAGGAGAGACCCAGTACTTC,CASSSTGETQYF
-,TRBV5-1,TRBJ2-1,-,TGCGCCAGCAGCTTGGGCTACAGGGCAAATGAGCAGTTCTTC,CASSLGYRANEQFF
-,TRBV5-1,TRBJ2-1,TRBD2,TGCGCCAGCAGCTTCAATCCGGGGGGGCATCTCTCCTACAATGAGCAGTTCTTC,CASSFNPGGHLSYNEQFF
-,TRBV6-1,TRBJ1-2,-,TGTGCCAGCAGGGAAGGGAGCGGCTATGGCTACACCTTC,CASREGSGYGYTF
-,TRBV27,TRBJ2-4,-,TGTGCCAGCAGAGACAGGAGTGGAACCAAAAACATTCAGTACTTC,CASRDRSGTKNIQYF
few,TRBV20-1,TRBJ1-3,-,TGCAGTGCTCCTGGGCGAAACACCATATATTTT,CSAPGRNTIYF
-,TRBV27,TRBJ2-1,-,TGTGCCAGCAGTCCCCCCGGGAGCAGGCAGTTCTTC,CASSPPGSRQFF
-,TRBV11-2,TRBJ2-7,TRBD1,TGTGCCAGCAGTAACCGCCGGGACAGGTCGATGCAGTACTTC,CASSNRRDRSMQYF
-,TRBV7-2,TRBJ1-2,-,TGTGCCAGCAGCTTAGATCGAGATAACTATGGCTACACCTTC,CASSLDRDNYGYTF
-,TRBV10-3,TRBJ2-5,-,TGTGCCATCAGCCCGGGACACCGAGAAGAGACCCAGTACTTC,CAISPGHREETQYF
-,TRBV5-5,TRBJ1-2,TRBD1,TGTGCCAGCAGCTCAGTACAGGGGTCCTATGGCTACACCTTC,CASSSVQGSYGYTF
few,TRBV24-1,TRBJ2-7,-,TGTGCCACCAGTGACAGAGAGGTCTACGAGCAGTACTTC,CATSDREVYEQYF
once,TRBV27,TRBJ2-5,TRBD2,TGTGCCAGCAGGAAACTAGCGGGGCTTCAAGAGACCCAGTACTTC,CASRKLAGLQETQYF
-,TRBV29-1,TRBJ2-2,TRBD1,TGCAGCGCCGACAGGGGGAACACCGGGGAGCTGTTTTTT,CSADRGNTGELFF
-,TRBV25-1,TRBJ2-7,TRBD1,TGTGCCAGCAGTGAATATAGGGGGACAGGGTCCTACGAGCAGTACTTC,CASSEYRGTGSYEQYF
-,TRBV11-2,TRBJ2-7,TRBD2,TGTGCCAGCAGCTTAACTAGCGGGAGTCGGGGCGAGCAGTACTTC,CASSLTSGSRGEQYF
-,TRBV19,TRBJ1-1,TRBD1,TGTGCCAGTAGTATAGGGACAGGGGGCAGTAGGGGTGAAGCTTTCTTT,CASSIGTGGSRGEAFF
-,TRBV29-1,TRBJ2-3,TRBD2,TGCAGCGTTGAAGGGACTAGCGGGGAGACAGATACGCAGTATTTT,CSVEGTSGETDTQYF
-,TRBV19,TRBJ2-1,TRBD2,TGTGCCAGTAGCCCGGGCGGGACTAGCGGGAGTAATGAGCAGTTCTTC,CASSPGGTSGSNEQFF
-,TRBV5-1,TRBJ1-2,TRBD1,TGCGCCAGCAGCTTGGCCCAGACAGGGTTGGGTGGCTACACCTTC,CASSLAQTGLGGYTF
-,TRBV15,TRBJ2-7,TRBD2,TGTGCCACCAGCAGCCCATCGGGGGGCTACGAGCAGTACTTC,CATSSPSGGYEQYF
-,TRBV6-1,TRBJ2-1,TRBD1,TGTGCCAGCAGTGAAGTAGTCGGACAGGGGAACAATGAGCAGTTCTTC,CASSEVVGQGNNEQFF